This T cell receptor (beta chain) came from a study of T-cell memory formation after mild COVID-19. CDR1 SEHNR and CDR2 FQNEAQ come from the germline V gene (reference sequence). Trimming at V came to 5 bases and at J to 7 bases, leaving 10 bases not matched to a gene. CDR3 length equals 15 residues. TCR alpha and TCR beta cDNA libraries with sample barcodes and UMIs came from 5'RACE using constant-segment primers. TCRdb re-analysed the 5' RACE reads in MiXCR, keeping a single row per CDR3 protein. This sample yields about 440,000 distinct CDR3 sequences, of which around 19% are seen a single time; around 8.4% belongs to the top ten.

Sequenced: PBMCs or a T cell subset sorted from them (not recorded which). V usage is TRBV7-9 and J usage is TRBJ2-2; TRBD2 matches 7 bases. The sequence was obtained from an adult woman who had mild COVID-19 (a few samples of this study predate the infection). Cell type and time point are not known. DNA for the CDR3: TGTGCCAGCAGCACTCAGCGGGGCCTCGACGGGGAGCTGTTTTTT. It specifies CASSTQRGLDGELFF.